The 21 T cell receptor beta chains in this list originate from one sample, sequenced in a study of blood T cell repertoires in COVID-19. The protocol was immunoSEQ multiplex PCR, while the TCRdb copy is restricted to in-frame clones and leaves out a portion. The table lists around 200,000 clones, approximately 86% of them singletons. Sample: peripheral blood. Receptor source: a man between 35 and 55 years old with active or convalescent COVID-19.

This clone was seen only a few times. Relative to the germline gene, one junction end is altered; a read error may explain this. J is TRBJ1-4 and V is TRBV7-7; maybe TRBD1 (6 bases). The CDR3 extends over 19 amino acids. Germline V gene data show CDR1 as SSHAT and CDR2 as FNYEAQ (reference sequence). The CDR3 here is CASSPDLGHPYATNEKLFF. The DNA for the CDR3 is TGTGCTAGCAGCCCGGACCTGGGACACCCCTACGCAACTAATGAAAAACTGTTTTTT.

This chain links TRBV5-1 with TRBJ2-1; 10 bases match TRBD1. Germline assignment: CDR1 SGHRS and CDR2 YFSETQ. This CDR3 has 16 residues. Trimming took 4 bases from V and 7 from J; bases not matched to a gene: 11. CDR3: CASSPLRGQGWNEQFF. Written as DNA, the CDR3 is TGCGCCAGCAGCCCCCTACGGGGACAGGGGTGGAATGAGCAGTTCTTC. Using reference TRBV5-1 and TRBJ2-1 for the parts outside the CDR3, the full variable domain is KAGVTQTPRYLIKTRGQQVTLSCSPISGHRSVSWYQQTPGQGLQFLFEYFSETQRNKGNFPGRFSGRQFSNSRSEMNVSTLELGDSALYLCASSPLRGQGWNEQFFGPGTRLTVL.

In its sample, this clone was seen once. The chain links TRBV12-3 or TRBV12-4 to TRBJ2-3, with 7 bases fitting TRBD1. The CDR3 has 13 amino acids. Trimming took 6 bases from V and 8 from J; bases not matched to a gene: 8. This chain's CDR3 is CASRPTGVGTQYF. In DNA form, the CDR3 reads TGTGCCAGCAGGCCTACAGGGGTGGGTACGCAGTATTTT.

This rearrangement joins TRBV18 to TRBJ2-2; 8 nucleotides line up with TRBD1. The junction had 3 bases not matched to a gene; V was cut back by 5 bases and J by 1 base. CDR3 size: 15 residues. Germline V gene lookup returns CDR1 KGHSH and CDR2 LQKENI. The CDR3 DNA reads TGTGCCAGCTCAGCCGGGACAGGGAACACCGGGGAGCTGTTTTTT. Translation gives CASSAGTGNTGELFF. The entire variable domain, with the rest obtained from reference TRBV18 and TRBJ2-2, is as follows: NAGVMQNPRHLVRRRGQEARLRCSPMKGHSHVYWYRQLPEEGLKFMVYLQKENIIDESGMPKERFSAEFPKEGPSILRIQQVVRGDSAAYFCASSAGTGNTGELFFGEGSRLTVL.

The count of this clone is one. V usage is TRBV11-3 and J usage is TRBJ1-1; possible D gene TRBD1, 5 bases. The CDR3 extends over 14 amino acids. Germline V lookup: CDR1 SGHNT, CDR2 YENEEA. V lost 3 bases, J lost 2 bases, and 10 bases lay in between. The CDR3 DNA reads as TGTGCCAGCAGCTTTGGGGGGTCTAACACTGAAGCTTTCTTT. It encodes CASSFGGSNTEAFF.

The gene calls are TRBV9 and TRBJ2-1, with D perhaps TRBD2 (6 bases). This CDR3 spans 15 amino acids. CDR1 and CDR2 (germline): SGDLS, YYNGEE. Trimming cost V 2 bases and J 4 bases, with 13 bases left between them. In DNA, the CDR3 is TGTGCCAGCAGCGTGACCTGGAGGGGTTACAATGAGCAGTTCTTC. It translates to CASSVTWRGYNEQFF.

The J gene is TRBJ1-2, the V gene TRBV6-1; D ambiguous. CDR3 length: 13 amino acids. Trimming took 3 bases from V and 0 from J, leaving 5 bases between them. The germline gives CDR1 MNHNS, CDR2 SASEGT. CDR3 DNA: TGTGCCAGCAGTGAGTTAGCTAACTATGGCTACACCTTC. Translated, it gives CASSELANYGYTF.

The chain joins TRBV18 to TRBJ2-2; D is possibly TRBD1 (7 bases). V lost 2 bases and J 5 bases, leaving 15 bases between the germline ends. Germline V lookup: CDR1 KGHSH, CDR2 LQKENI. This CDR3 is built from 16 residues. The CDR3 protein is CASSPLDPGGTGELFF. The CDR3 DNA reads TGTGCCAGCTCACCATTGGATCCAGGGGGGACCGGGGAGCTGTTTTTT.

The chain links TRBV7-9 to TRBJ1-1; a possible D gene is TRBD1 (6 bases). Per germline, CDR1 SEHNR and CDR2 FQNEAQ (reference sequence). The CDR3 totals 14 residues. With 5 bases removed from V and 1 base from J, the gap between germline ends came to 11 bases. The CDR3 nucleotides read TGTGCCAGCAGCCCAGGGGTAAGGAACACTGAAGCTTTCTTT. Its translation: CASSPGVRNTEAFF.

The chain couples TRBV9 to TRBJ2-1; TRBD2 matches at 9 bases. The length of the CDR3 is 15 residues. The trim removed 0 bases at V and 6 bases at J, leaving 4 bases unmatched. Germline CDR1 SGDLS, CDR2 YYNGEE. In DNA, the CDR3 is TGTGCCAGCAGCGTAGGAGGGCGGGGGGGCAATGAGCAGTTCTTC. It codes for CASSVGGRGGNEQFF.

The chain combines TRBV5-4 with TRBJ2-7; 9 nucleotides align to TRBD1. CDR1 SGHNT and CDR2 YYREEE come from the germline V gene (reference sequence). There are 15 residues in the CDR3. V lost 0 bases, J lost 5 bases, and 6 bases stayed unmatched. CDR3 in amino acids: CASSLDRDRVDEQYF. DNA for the CDR3: TGTGCCAGCAGCTTGGACCGGGACAGGGTCGACGAGCAGTACTTC. The whole variable domain, filled in from reference TRBV5-4 and TRBJ2-7, reads ETGVTQSPTHLIKTRGQQVTLRCSSQSGHNTVSWYQQALGQGPQFIFQYYREEENGRGNFPPRFSGLQFPNYSSELNVNALELDDSALYLCASSLDRDRVDEQYFGPGTRLTVT.

The chain combines TRBV19 with TRBJ1-5; D may be TRBD1 (6 bases). V lost 5 bases and J 0 bases, leaving 14 bases between the germline ends. The CDR3 loop spans 16 amino acids. In germline, CDR1 is LNHDA, CDR2 SQIVND (reference sequence). CDR3 in amino acids: CASSDRGAYSNQPQHF. The CDR3 DNA is TGTGCCAGTAGTGACCGGGGGGCATATAGCAATCAGCCCCAGCATTTT.

V gene TRBV28 combines with J gene TRBJ1-5; D might be TRBD1 (5 bases). V dropped 5 bases and J dropped 0 bases, with 11 bases sitting between them. The germline gives CDR1 MDHEN, CDR2 SYDVKM. CDR3 length: 15 residues. The CDR3 nucleotides read TGTGCCAGCAGTAACAGGTATTATAGCAATCAGCCCCAGCATTTT. Translated: CASSNRYYSNQPQHF.

The CDR3 coding sequence is TGTGCCAGCAGCTTATACAGGGGGGATCAGCCCCAGCATTTT. It is translated as CASSLYRGDQPQHF. The rearrangement joins TRBV7-8 to TRBJ1-5; 8 bases match TRBD1. J lost 5 bases, V lost 2 bases, and 2 bases had no gene match. This CDR3 is built from 14 residues. Germline-derived CDR1 and CDR2 are SGHVS and FQNEAQ.

This chain joins TRBV2 and TRBJ1-6; D unclear. The CDR3 loop spans 14 amino acids. Per germline, CDR1 SNHLY and CDR2 FYNNEI. The V end lost 8 bases, the J end lost 10 bases, and 18 bases lay between the germline ends. The chain's CDR3 is CASGGDSPGSPLHF. The CDR3 DNA reads TGTGCCAGCGGTGGAGACTCCCCGGGGTCACCCCTCCACTTT.

Only a few counts were recorded for this clone. The chain employs TRBV29-1 and TRBJ1-2; TRBD1 agrees at 12 bases. The CDR3 is 12 amino acids. J was trimmed by 8 bases and V by 6 bases; bases with no gene match: 4. Germline V gene data show CDR1 as SQVTM and CDR2 as ANQGSEA. The CDR3 nucleotides are TGCAGCGTGGGACAGGGGGCCGTAGGCTACACCTTC. It specifies CSVGQGAVGYTF. Drawing the rest from reference TRBV29-1 and TRBJ1-2, the complete variable domain is SAVISQKPSRDICQRGTSLTIQCQVDSQVTMMFWYRQQPGQSLTLIATANQGSEATYESGFVIDKFPISRPNLTFSTLTVSNMSPEDSSIYLCSVGQGAVGYTFGSGTRLTVV.

J is TRBJ2-7 and V is TRBV19; perhaps TRBD2 as D (5 bases). The germline gives CDR1 LNHDA, CDR2 SQIVND (reference sequence). The CDR3 totals 15 residues. V lost 2 bases, J lost 4 bases, and 15 bases lay in between. This CDR3 reads CASSIRSGGGYEQYF. The DNA for the CDR3 is TGTGCCAGTAGTATACGGTCAGGTGGAGGTTACGAGCAGTACTTC.

The rearrangement links TRBV9 to TRBJ2-5; 8 positions match TRBD1. Germline-derived CDR1 and CDR2 are SGDLS and YYNGEE. The CDR3 runs to 14 residues. J was trimmed by 3 bases and V by 2 bases; bases with no gene match: 3. The CDR3 region is CASSVRGLKETQYF. CDR3 in DNA: TGTGCCAGCAGCGTCAGGGGGCTCAAAGAGACCCAGTACTTC.

The CDR3 DNA follows: TGTGCCAGCTTCCGAGTCGGGGTTGGCACAGATACGCAGTATTTT. Amino acid sequence: CASFRVGVGTDTQYF. The chain carries TRBV18 and TRBJ2-3, with TRBD2 as a possible D gene (5 bases). This CDR3 has 15 amino acids. Germline V CDR1 and CDR2: KGHSH, LQKENI. V dropped 7 bases and J dropped 1 base, with 15 bases sitting between them.

The chain employs TRBV20-1 and TRBJ2-5, with 11 bases aligning to TRBD2. CDR1 DFQATT and CDR2 SNEGSKA come from the germline V gene (reference sequence). The length of the CDR3 is 14 residues. The V gene end was trimmed by 3 bases and the J gene end by 9 bases; junction bases not matched to a gene: 9. CDR3 sequence (DNA): TGCAGTGCTAGTACTAGCGGGGGCCCGGAGGCCCAGTACTTC. This sequence encodes CSASTSGGPEAQYF.

The chain uses TRBV15 and TRBJ1-6; 10 positions match TRBD1. The CDR3 length is 21 residues. Germline CDR1 and CDR2: LNHNV and YYDKDF (reference sequence). Trimming removed 0 bases from V and 8 bases from J; junction bases left unmatched: 19. In nucleotides, the CDR3 is TGTGCCACCAGCAGAGAGCGACCGGGACAGGGGTTCATTACCCTTGATTCACCCCTCCACTTT. Protein: CATSRERPGQGFITLDSPLHF.